Listed here are 8 T cell receptor beta chains from one sample, sequenced in a study of blood T cell repertoires in COVID-19. Profiling relied on immunoSEQ multiplex PCR, and the TCRdb table lists in-frame clones only, not all of them. The sample holds roughly 65,000 clones; 65% to 85% are singletons and the top ten take about 38%. The sequenced sample consisted of peripheral blood. All receptors come from a human donor in a cohort sampled during active COVID-19.

The rearrangement uses TRBV13 and TRBJ1-1, with 8 bases lining up with TRBD1. V lost 3 bases, J lost 6 bases, and 15 bases stayed unmatched. This CDR3 region has 17 residues. The germline V gene has CDR1 PRHDT and CDR2 FYEKMQ (reference sequence). The CDR3 spells CASSFRQGRGTGAEAFF. CDR3 sequence (DNA): TGTGCCAGCAGCTTTCGACAGGGGCGAGGTACCGGCGCTGAAGCTTTCTTT.

The chain employs TRBV19 and TRBJ1-1; D is perhaps TRBD1 (6 bases). V lost 5 bases and J 0 bases, leaving 16 bases between the germline ends. CDR1 LNHDA and CDR2 SQIVND come from the germline V gene (reference sequence). This CDR3 is 16 amino acids long. CDR3 region: CASSWGGRWVNTEAFF. CDR3 nucleotide sequence: TGTGCCAGTAGTTGGGGGGGGCGATGGGTGAACACTGAAGCTTTCTTT.

This clone was observed a single time. CDR3 nucleotides: TGCGCCAGCAGCTTGGGAGGGATAGGTGGAAACACCATATATTTT. Its translation is CASSLGGIGGNTIYF. The J gene is TRBJ1-3, the V gene TRBV5-1; D unresolved. Trimming took off 0 bases at V and 3 bases at J, with 10 bases between the two ends. CDR1 and CDR2 (germline): SGHRS, YFSETQ. The CDR3 is made up of 15 amino acids.

The CDR3 sequence is CASSYGGPYEQYF. The CDR3 DNA reads TGCGCCAGCAGTTACGGGGGTCCCTACGAGCAGTACTTC. V is TRBV4-3 and J is TRBJ2-7, with TRBD2 as a possible D gene (6 bases). Trimming shortened V by 6 bases and J by 2 bases, and 11 bases separated the two germline ends. The CDR3 loop spans 13 amino acids. Germline V gene sequence: CDR1 LGHNA, CDR2 YSLEER.

This clone has a handful of counts. The V and J genes are TRBV5-1 and TRBJ1-2; 7 nucleotides match TRBD1. The CDR3 totals 16 residues. V shed 4 bases and J 0 bases; nucleotides not matched to a gene: 9. From germline, CDR1 is SGHRS and CDR2 YFSETQ. The chain's CDR3 is CASSDRDRSSNYGYTF. The DNA of the CDR3 is TGCGCCAGCAGCGACCGGGACAGATCGTCTAACTATGGCTACACCTTC.

The J gene is TRBJ2-5, the V gene TRBV3-1 (or the pseudogene TRBV3-2); 9 nucleotides align to TRBD2. Per germline, CDR1 LGHDT and CDR2 YNNKEL (reference sequence). Trimming took 4 bases from V and 5 from J; bases not matched to a gene: 17. This CDR3 has 18 residues. The DNA of the CDR3 is TGTGCCAGCAGCCGGCCGAGTTGGTGGCGGGGGGGCGTGGAGACCCAGTACTTC. This codes for CASSRPSWWRGGVETQYF.

As DNA, the CDR3 is TGTGCCAGCAGCCTCTCCCCTGGAGGGATTAATGAAAAACTGTTTTTT. This codes for CASSLSPGGINEKLFF. The chain is built from TRBV9 and TRBJ1-4; no definite D call. Germline CDR1 is SGDLS and CDR2 is YYNGEE. Trimming removed 4 bases at V and 4 bases at J, with 17 bases between. This CDR3 has 16 amino acids.

This clone has a handful of counts. The chain recombines TRBV6-5 with TRBJ1-5; D gene unclear. V was shortened by 4 bases and J by 6 bases, with 10 bases between the two germline ends. The CDR3 has 13 amino acids. Germline CDR1 and CDR2: MNHEY and SVGAGI. The CDR3 sequence is CASSFERAQPQHF. The CDR3 coding sequence is TGTGCCAGCAGTTTCGAGAGGGCTCAGCCCCAGCATTTT.